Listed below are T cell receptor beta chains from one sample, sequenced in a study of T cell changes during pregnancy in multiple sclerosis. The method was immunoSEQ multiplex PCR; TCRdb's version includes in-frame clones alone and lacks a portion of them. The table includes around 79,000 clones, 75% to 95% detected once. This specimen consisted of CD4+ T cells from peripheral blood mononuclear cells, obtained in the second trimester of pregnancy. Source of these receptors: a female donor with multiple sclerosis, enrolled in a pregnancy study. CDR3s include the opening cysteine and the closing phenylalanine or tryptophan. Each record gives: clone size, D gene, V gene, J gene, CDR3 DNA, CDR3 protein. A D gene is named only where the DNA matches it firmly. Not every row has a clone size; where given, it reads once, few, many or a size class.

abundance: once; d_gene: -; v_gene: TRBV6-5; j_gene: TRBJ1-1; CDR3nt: TGTGCCAGCAGACAGAGCACTGAAGCTTTCTTT; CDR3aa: CASRQSTEAFF
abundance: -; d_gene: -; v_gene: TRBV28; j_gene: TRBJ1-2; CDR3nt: TGTGCCAGCAGTTCGCAGGGCGTCTATGGCTACACCTTC; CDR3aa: CASSSQGVYGYTF
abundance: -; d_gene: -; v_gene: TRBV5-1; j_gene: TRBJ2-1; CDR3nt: TGCGCCAGCAGCCCCCACACTAGCTCCTACAATGAGCAGTTCTTC; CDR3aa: CASSPHTSSYNEQFF
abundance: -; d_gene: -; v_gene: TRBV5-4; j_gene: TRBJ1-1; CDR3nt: TGTGCCAGCAACCCAGGCAGGTCGAACACTGAAGCTTTCTTT; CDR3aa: CASNPGRSNTEAFF
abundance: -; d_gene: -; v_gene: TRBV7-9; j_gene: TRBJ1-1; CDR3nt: TGTGCCAGCAGCTTAGCGGCCAACACTGAAGCTTTCTTT; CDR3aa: CASSLAANTEAFF
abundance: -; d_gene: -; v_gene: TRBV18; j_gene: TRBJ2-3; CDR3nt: TGTGCCAGCTCACCGATACAGACACTTAGCACAGATACGCAGTATTTT; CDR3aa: CASSPIQTLSTDTQYF
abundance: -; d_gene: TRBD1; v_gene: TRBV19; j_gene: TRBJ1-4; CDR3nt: TGTGCCAGTAGTTTACCGGGACAGGGTAACGGGAAACTGTTTTTT; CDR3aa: CASSLPGQGNGKLFF
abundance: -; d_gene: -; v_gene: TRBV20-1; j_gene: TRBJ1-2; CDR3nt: TGCAGTGCTGCGACTAACTATGGCTACACCTTC; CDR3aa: CSAATNYGYTF
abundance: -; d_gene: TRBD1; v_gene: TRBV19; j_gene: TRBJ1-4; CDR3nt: TGTGCCAGTAGTACCTACTTTTCAACAGGGGGCGAGGAAAAACTGTTTTTT; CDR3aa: CASSTYFSTGGEEKLFF
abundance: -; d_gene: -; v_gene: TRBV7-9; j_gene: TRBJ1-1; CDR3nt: TGTGCCAGCAGCGTACAGAACACTGAAGCTTTCTTT; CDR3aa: CASSVQNTEAFF
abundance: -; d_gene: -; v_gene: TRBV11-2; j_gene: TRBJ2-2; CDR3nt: TGTGCCAGCAGCTTATTTCAGGCTCCAACGAACACCGGGGAGCTGTTTTTT; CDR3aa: CASSLFQAPTNTGELFF
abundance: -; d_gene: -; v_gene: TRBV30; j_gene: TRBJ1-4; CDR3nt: TGTGCCTGGAGTGTACAGGGTATAGGTGAAAAACTGTTTTTT; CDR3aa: CAWSVQGIGEKLFF
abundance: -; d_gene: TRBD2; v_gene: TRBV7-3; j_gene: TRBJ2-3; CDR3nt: TGTGCCAGCAGCTATGATAGCGGGGGAGGAGATACGCAGTATTTT; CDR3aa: CASSYDSGGGDTQYF
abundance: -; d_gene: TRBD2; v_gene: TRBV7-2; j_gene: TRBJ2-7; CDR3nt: TGTGCCAGCAGCACAACGGGACTAGCGGACATCTACGAGCAGTACTTC; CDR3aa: CASSTTGLADIYEQYF
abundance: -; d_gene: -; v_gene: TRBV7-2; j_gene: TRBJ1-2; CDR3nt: TGTGCCAGCAGGCTTAACTTGGGGGCCGGCTACACCTTC; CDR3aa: CASRLNLGAGYTF
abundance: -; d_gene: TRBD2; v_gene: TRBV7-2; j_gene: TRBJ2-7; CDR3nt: TGTGCCAGCACCTGGACTAGCGGGAGCTACGAGCAGTACTTC; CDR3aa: CASTWTSGSYEQYF
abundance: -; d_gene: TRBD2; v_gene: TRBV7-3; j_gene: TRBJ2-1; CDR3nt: TGTGCCAGCAGCTCGATATCTAGCGGGAACTACAATGAGCAGTTCTTC; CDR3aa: CASSSISSGNYNEQFF